This T cell receptor (beta chain) was sequenced for a study of blood T cell repertoires in COVID-19. This CDR3 has 16 amino acids. Looked up from germline, CDR1 is SNHLY and CDR2 is FYNNEI. V gave up 4 bases and J gave up 6 bases; unmatched junction bases: 12. Only in-frame clones appear in the TCRdb table, and some are missing; sequencing was by immunoSEQ multiplex PCR. The repertoire consists of 150,000 to 200,000 clones, with 88% occurring once and the leading ten covering approximately 4%. In its sample, this clone was seen many times. The sequence came from a human donor in a cohort sampled during active COVID-19. J is TRBJ2-7 and V is TRBV2, with 10 nucleotides matching TRBD1. The sequenced sample consisted of peripheral blood. The CDR3 sequence is CASSVLRDRGLGEQYF. In DNA form, the CDR3 reads TGTGCCAGCAGTGTTCTCCGGGACAGGGGTTTGGGCGAGCAGTACTTC.